A single sample is the source of the 22 T cell receptor beta chains below, sequenced in a study of somatic mutations in cytotoxic T cells in rheumatoid arthritis. Clones were sequenced by immunoSEQ multiplex PCR, and TCRdb holds only the in-frame ones, with some missing. The sample has 15,000 to 20,000 clones, 82% seen once. Input material: CD8+ T cells sorted from blood. The receptors here all came from an adult with rheumatoid arthritis.

The sample holds a few counts of this clone. The J gene is TRBJ1-5, the V gene TRBV25-1, with D uncertain. V was trimmed by 2 bases and J by 0 bases, leaving 8 bases between them. Germline V CDR1 and CDR2: MGHDK, SYGVNS. CDR3 length equals 15 residues. The CDR3 here is CASSESPNSNQPQHF. For the CDR3, the DNA is TGTGCCAGCAGTGAAAGTCCGAATAGCAATCAGCCCCAGCATTTT.

This clone was counted once. This chain links TRBV4-1 with TRBJ2-1; no clear D. Germline V gives CDR1 MGHRA, CDR2 YSYEKL. CDR3 size: 15 residues. V lost 0 bases, J lost 0 bases, and 6 bases lay in between. This CDR3 reads CASSQERDSYNEQFF. For the CDR3, the DNA is TGCGCCAGCAGCCAAGAAAGGGACTCCTACAATGAGCAGTTCTTC.

V is TRBV2 and J is TRBJ1-1, with D unresolved. CDR3 length: 15 residues. Trimming removed 2 bases from V and 5 bases from J, with 15 bases in between. CDR1 SNHLY and CDR2 FYNNEI come from the germline V gene. The CDR3 sequence is CASSEWEGSWTEAFF. CDR3 DNA sequence: TGTGCCAGCAGTGAATGGGAGGGTTCGTGGACTGAAGCTTTCTTT.

The chain joins TRBV7-2 to TRBJ2-4, with D unresolved. CDR1 and CDR2 (germline): SGHTA, FQGNSA. The CDR3 covers 12 residues. The V end was cut by 1 base, the J end by 13 bases, with 11 bases between. CDR3 sequence (DNA): TGTGCCAGCAGCTTAGGGAAGAGATTCCAGTACTTC. Translation: CASSLGKRFQYF.

In its sample, this clone was seen a few times. This chain uses TRBV4-1 with TRBJ1-1, with D uncertain. Per the germline V gene, CDR1 is MGHRA and CDR2 is YSYEKL. The CDR3 is 13 amino acids. V shed 3 bases and J shed 0 bases, with 5 bases lying between them. CDR3 loop: CASSHRLNTEAFF. CDR3 nucleotide sequence: TGCGCCAGCAGCCACAGGTTGAACACTGAAGCTTTCTTT.

V gene TRBV30 combines with J gene TRBJ2-5; D remains ambiguous. With 5 bases removed from V and 2 bases from J, the gap between germline ends came to 9 bases. From germline, CDR1 is GTSNPN and CDR2 SVGIG (reference sequence). CDR3 length: 12 amino acids. CDR3 sequence: CAWLDSQETQYF. The DNA for the CDR3 is TGTGCCTGGCTCGACTCTCAAGAGACCCAGTACTTC.

The rearrangement links TRBV11-3 to TRBJ2-3; unclear D gene. CDR3 size: 15 residues. V dropped 2 bases and J dropped 0 bases, with 9 bases sitting between them. In germline, CDR1 is SGHNT, CDR2 YENEEA. The CDR3 spells CASSLRRLSTDTQYF. CDR3 nucleotide sequence: TGTGCCAGCAGCTTACGGCGGCTTAGCACAGATACGCAGTATTTT.

This chain connects TRBV30 to TRBJ2-2, with D unclear. V was trimmed by 4 bases and J by 4 bases, leaving 13 bases between them. The germline V gene has CDR1 GTSNPN and CDR2 SVGIG (reference sequence). The CDR3 is made up of 14 amino acids. The CDR3 coding sequence is TGTGCCTGGACCAAGCTTACACGCACCGGGGAGCTGTTTTTT. Translating gives CAWTKLTRTGELFF.

The gene calls are TRBV7-2 and TRBJ1-4, with 9 bases that match TRBD1. The CDR3 sequence is 14 residues long. J gave up 8 bases and V 1 base, and 2 bases lay outside the gene matches. The germline gives CDR1 SGHTA, CDR2 FQGNSA. CDR3 in amino acids: CASSLGQGVEKLFF. The CDR3 nucleotides are TGTGCCAGCAGCTTAGGACAGGGGGTGGAAAAACTGTTTTTT.

The chain is built from TRBV9 and TRBJ2-3, with D perhaps matching TRBD2 (6 bases). V lost 6 bases to trimming and J lost 1 base, with 9 bases between them. Looked up from germline, CDR1 is SGDLS and CDR2 is YYNGEE. This CDR3 has 13 amino acids. CDR3 sequence reads: CASNPSGTDTQYF. CDR3 DNA sequence: TGTGCCAGCAACCCTAGCGGCACAGATACGCAGTATTTT.

The rearrangement uses TRBV7-9 and TRBJ2-3, with TRBD2 matching 10 bases. The CDR3 has 16 residues. Germline V gives CDR1 SEHNR, CDR2 FQNEAQ (reference sequence). The V gene end was trimmed by 1 base and the J gene end by 0 bases; junction bases not matched to a gene: 1. The CDR3 protein is CASSLVLAGSTDTQYF. Here the CDR3 DNA reads TGTGCCAGCAGCTTAGTACTAGCGGGGAGCACAGATACGCAGTATTTT.

This clone was recorded only once. The chain carries TRBV7-9 and TRBJ2-4; TRBD1 matches at 7 bases. The germline V gene encodes CDR1 SEHNR and CDR2 FQNEAQ (reference sequence). V lost 4 bases and J lost 1; bases outside the gene matches: 1. This CDR3 is 14 amino acids long. The CDR3 loop is CASSSDRAKNIQYF. The CDR3 nucleotides read TGTGCCAGCAGCTCGGACAGGGCCAAAAACATTCAGTACTTC. The whole variable domain, filled in from reference TRBV7-9 and TRBJ2-4, reads DTGVSQNPRHKITKRGQNVTFRCDPISEHNRLYWYRQTLGQGPEFLTYFQNEAQLEKSRLLSDRFSAERPKGSFSTLEIQRTEQGDSAMYLCASSSDRAKNIQYFGAGTRLSVL.

This chain connects TRBV25-1 to TRBJ2-2, with 10 bases that match TRBD1. CDR1 is MGHDK, CDR2 SYGVNS, per germline. V trimming: 4 bases; J trimming: 5 bases; junction bases outside the gene matches: 13. This CDR3 comprises 18 residues. CDR3 amino acids: CASSVRQGAVGKTGELFF. CDR3 nucleotide sequence: TGTGCCAGCAGTGTACGACAGGGGGCGGTTGGTAAGACCGGGGAGCTGTTTTTT.

Turning to this clone: In this CDR3 the conserved last residue, phenylalanine or tryptophan, is missing, so a read error is likely. The limits of the CDR3 on the DNA are not certain, so only TCRdb's listed CDR3 is given. This rearrangement joins TRBV6-5 to TRBJ1-2. Per germline, CDR1 MNHEY and CDR2 SVGAGI. From its first to its last residue, the CDR3 has 8 amino acids. CDR3 amino acids: CASSYPYL.

The V call is TRBV5-8, the J call TRBJ2-7, with unresolved D. V lost 0 bases to trimming and J lost 3 bases, with 7 bases between them. In germline, CDR1 is SGHTS, CDR2 YDEGEE. The CDR3 has 13 amino acids. CDR3 loop: CASSLGQRYEQYF. The CDR3 DNA sequence: TGTGCCAGCAGCTTGGGGCAGCGCTACGAGCAGTACTTC.

The gene calls are TRBV2 and TRBJ1-2; 9 nucleotides match TRBD1. Germline V gene sequence: CDR1 SNHLY, CDR2 FYNNEI. This CDR3 spans 16 amino acids. Germline trimming cut 0 bases from V and 8 bases from J; bases unmatched to any gene: 10. CDR3 sequence reads: CASSEAGTGRGRGYTF. The CDR3 DNA follows: TGTGCCAGCAGTGAAGCGGGGACAGGGCGAGGCCGAGGCTACACCTTC.

In this sample, this clone turned up once. This chain links TRBV5-1 with TRBJ2-3; D is undetermined. Trimming removed 3 bases from V and 6 bases from J, with 14 bases in between. CDR1 is SGHRS, CDR2 YFSETQ, per germline. This CDR3 spans 14 amino acids. The CDR3 loop is CASSYYNLEDTQYF. The DNA of the CDR3 is TGCGCCAGCAGCTATTACAATTTGGAGGATACGCAGTATTTT.

V gene TRBV6-4 combines with J gene TRBJ1-2, with 8 bases identical to TRBD1. The CDR3 loop spans 12 amino acids. Germline CDR1 and CDR2: MRHNA and SNTAGT. Unmatched junction bases numbered 10, after V lost 6 bases and J lost 13 bases. As DNA, the CDR3 is TGTGCCAGCAGAGGAAAGGACAGGGCGGTCACCTTC. Amino acid sequence: CASRGKDRAVTF.

This chain joins TRBV29-1 and TRBJ1-1; the match to TRBD1 covers 7 bases. This CDR3 is 12 amino acids long. V trimming: 5 bases; J trimming: 8 bases; junction bases outside the gene matches: 8. Germline V gives CDR1 SQVTM, CDR2 ANQGSEA. In nucleotides, the CDR3 is TGCAGCGTTCCACAGGGGCGAGGGGAAGCTTTCTTT. Residues: CSVPQGRGEAFF.

The rearrangement uses TRBV2 and TRBJ2-1; D not certain. The CDR3 spans 13 residues. Between the trimmed V and J ends, which lost 4 bases and 10 bases, there was a span of 14 bases. Per germline, CDR1 SNHLY and CDR2 FYNNEI. The CDR3 protein is CASSVWTAREQFF. DNA for the CDR3: TGTGCCAGCAGTGTATGGACCGCCAGAGAGCAGTTCTTC.

J is TRBJ2-3 and V is TRBV7-9; tentative D call: TRBD2 (6 bases). The V end was cut by 4 bases, the J end by 2 bases, with 13 bases between. In germline, CDR1 is SEHNR, CDR2 FQNEAQ (reference sequence). CDR3 length: 15 residues. The CDR3 region is CASSSGTLDTDTQYF. The CDR3 DNA reads TGTGCCAGCAGCTCCGGGACTTTGGACACAGATACGCAGTATTTT.

The chain carries TRBV19 and TRBJ1-2, with unresolved D. The CDR3 consists of 15 residues. Per germline, CDR1 LNHDA and CDR2 SQIVND (reference sequence). The germline V and J ends were trimmed by 3 bases and 0 bases, with 11 bases remaining between them. The CDR3, as DNA: TGTGCCAGTAGTATTTTGGGAACGCCTAACTATGGCTACACCTTC. Protein sequence: CASSILGTPNYGYTF.